This TCR beta chain was captured in a study of metastatic and nonmetastatic thyroid tumors. All patients were treatment-naive before thyroid surgery. The germline gives CDR1 MGHDK, CDR2 SYGVNS. There are 15 residues in the CDR3. MiXCR re-clonotyped the PCR reads for TCRdb. The table lists under 55,000 clones, more than 15% of them singletons. For this clone: The junction does not match germline at one end; this may be a read error.

Material: blood. The source of this sequence is a female donor with papillary thyroid cancer or a benign thyroid nodule (not recorded which). Some clones in this sample may be carry-over from other donors' samples. V usage is TRBV25-1 and J usage is TRBJ2-7; 8 bases are shared with TRBD2. The CDR3 DNA is TGTGACAGCAGTGTTTACGGCGGGAGGATGAACGAGCAGTACTTC. Its protein is CDSSVYGGRMNEQYF.